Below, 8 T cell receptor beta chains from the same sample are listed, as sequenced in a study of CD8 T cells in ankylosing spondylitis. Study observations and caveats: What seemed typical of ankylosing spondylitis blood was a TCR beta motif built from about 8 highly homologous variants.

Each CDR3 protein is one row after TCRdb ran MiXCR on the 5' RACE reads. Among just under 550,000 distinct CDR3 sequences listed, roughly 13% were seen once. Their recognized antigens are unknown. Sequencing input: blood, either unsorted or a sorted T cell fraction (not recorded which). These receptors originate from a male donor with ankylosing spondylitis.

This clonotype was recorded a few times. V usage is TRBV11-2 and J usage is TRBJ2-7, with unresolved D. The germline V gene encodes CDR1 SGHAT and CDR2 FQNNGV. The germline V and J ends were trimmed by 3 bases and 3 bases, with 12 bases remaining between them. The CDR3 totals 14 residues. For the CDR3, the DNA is TGTGCCAGCAGCTTGCGTCTAGTAGGCTACGAGCAGTACTTC. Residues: CASSLRLVGYEQYF.

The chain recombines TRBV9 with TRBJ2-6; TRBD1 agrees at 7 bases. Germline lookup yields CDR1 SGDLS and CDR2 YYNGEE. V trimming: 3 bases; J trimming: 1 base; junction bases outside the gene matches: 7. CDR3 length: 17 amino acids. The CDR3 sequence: CASSDDRVRSGANVLTF. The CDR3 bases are TGTGCCAGCAGCGACGACAGGGTTCGATCTGGGGCCAACGTCCTGACTTTC. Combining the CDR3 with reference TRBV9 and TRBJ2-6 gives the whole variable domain DSGVTQTPKHLITATGQRVTLRCSPRSGDLSVYWYQQSLDQGLQFLIQYYNGEERAKGNILERFSAQQFPDLHSELNLSSLELGDSALYFCASSDDRVRSGANVLTFGAGSRLTVL.

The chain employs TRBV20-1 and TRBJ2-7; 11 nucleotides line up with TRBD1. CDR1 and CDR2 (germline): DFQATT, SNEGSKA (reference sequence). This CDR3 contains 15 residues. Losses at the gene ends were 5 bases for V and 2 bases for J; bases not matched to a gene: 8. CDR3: CSADRGDRGTYEQYF. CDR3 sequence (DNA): TGCAGTGCTGATAGGGGGGACAGGGGGACCTACGAGCAGTACTTC.

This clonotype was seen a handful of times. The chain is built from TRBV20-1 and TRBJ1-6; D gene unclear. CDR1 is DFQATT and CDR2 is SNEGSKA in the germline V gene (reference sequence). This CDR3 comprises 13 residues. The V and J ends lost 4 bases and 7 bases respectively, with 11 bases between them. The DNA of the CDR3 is TGCAGTGCTACAGGCGCGTTAAATTCACCCCTCCACTTT. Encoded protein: CSATGALNSPLHF.

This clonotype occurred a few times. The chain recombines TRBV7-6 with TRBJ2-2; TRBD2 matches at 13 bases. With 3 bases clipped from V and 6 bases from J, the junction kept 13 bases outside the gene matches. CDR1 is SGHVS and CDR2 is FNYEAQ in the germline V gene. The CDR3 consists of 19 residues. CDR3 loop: CASSLEFPGLAGLAGELFF. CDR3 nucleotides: TGTGCCAGCAGCTTGGAATTCCCGGGACTAGCGGGATTGGCCGGGGAGCTGTTTTTT.

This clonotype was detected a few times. CDR3 sequence (DNA): TGCAGTGGCAAGGGACTCCTAAATCAGCCCCAGCATTTT. Encoded protein: CSGKGLLNQPQHF. The V and J genes are TRBV20-1 and TRBJ1-5; TRBD1 might be the D (5 bases). Germline CDR1 DFQATT, CDR2 SNEGSKA (reference sequence). Trimming removed 7 bases from V and 4 bases from J, with 14 bases in between. The CDR3 is 13 residues long.

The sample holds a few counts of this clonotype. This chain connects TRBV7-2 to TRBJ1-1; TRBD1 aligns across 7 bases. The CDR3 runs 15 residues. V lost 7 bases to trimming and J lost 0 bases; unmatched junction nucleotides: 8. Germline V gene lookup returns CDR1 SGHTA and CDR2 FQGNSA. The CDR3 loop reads CASTLSGTVNTEAFF. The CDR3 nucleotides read TGTGCCAGCACGCTTTCCGGGACAGTGAACACTGAAGCTTTCTTT.

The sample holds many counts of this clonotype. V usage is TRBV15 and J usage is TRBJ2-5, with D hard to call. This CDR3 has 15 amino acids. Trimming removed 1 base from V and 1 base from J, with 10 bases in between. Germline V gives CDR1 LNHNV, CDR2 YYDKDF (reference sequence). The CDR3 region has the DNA TGTGCCACCAGCAGAGTAGGGCAGATCCAAGAGACCCAGTACTTC. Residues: CATSRVGQIQETQYF.